The clone carrying this TCR beta chain was detected a few times. Its antigen is currently unknown. These data originate in a study of T cell repertoires in cytomegalovirus infection. Overall study: Indications of both CMV infection and matching HLA type were provided by public TCR beta signatures.

Points from the study as a whole: Identification of carriers of CMV plus the relevant HLA was performed using cumulative public TCR beta family frequency. The ex vivo response showed dominance by HLA-C-restricted CMV-specific TCR beta clonotypes.

TCRdb redid the calling of the reads with MiXCR, one entry per CDR3 protein. Of roughly 68,000 distinct CDR3 sequences listed, roughly 21% were seen once; the top ten hold under 85%. This sequence was found in a human donor in good health (CMV status not recorded). Some clones in this sample may be carry-over from other donors' samples. The starting material was CD8+ T cells from cultured PBMCs, obtained from culture after CMV antigen stimulation.

CDR3 amino acids: CASSLGGNHYGYTF. Here the CDR3 DNA reads TGTGCCAGCAGTTTGGGGGGGAATCACTATGGCTACACCTTC. V and J are TRBV12-3 or TRBV12-4 and TRBJ1-2; TRBD1 might be the D (5 bases). The V gene lost 3 bases and the J gene lost 3 bases, with 11 bases spanning the gap. The CDR3 extends over 14 amino acids.